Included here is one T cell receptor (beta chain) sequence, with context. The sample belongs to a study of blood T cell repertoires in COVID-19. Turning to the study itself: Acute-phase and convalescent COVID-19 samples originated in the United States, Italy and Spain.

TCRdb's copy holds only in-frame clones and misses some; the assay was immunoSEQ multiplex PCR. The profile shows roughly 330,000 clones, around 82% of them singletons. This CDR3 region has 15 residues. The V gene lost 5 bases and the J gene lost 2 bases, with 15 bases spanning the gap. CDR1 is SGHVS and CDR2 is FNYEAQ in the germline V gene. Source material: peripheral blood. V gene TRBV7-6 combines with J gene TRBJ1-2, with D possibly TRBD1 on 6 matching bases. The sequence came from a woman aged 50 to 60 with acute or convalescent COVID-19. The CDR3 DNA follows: TGTGCCAGCAGCCAAATTAGTCAGGGGAACTATGGCTACACCTTC. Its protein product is CASSQISQGNYGYTF.